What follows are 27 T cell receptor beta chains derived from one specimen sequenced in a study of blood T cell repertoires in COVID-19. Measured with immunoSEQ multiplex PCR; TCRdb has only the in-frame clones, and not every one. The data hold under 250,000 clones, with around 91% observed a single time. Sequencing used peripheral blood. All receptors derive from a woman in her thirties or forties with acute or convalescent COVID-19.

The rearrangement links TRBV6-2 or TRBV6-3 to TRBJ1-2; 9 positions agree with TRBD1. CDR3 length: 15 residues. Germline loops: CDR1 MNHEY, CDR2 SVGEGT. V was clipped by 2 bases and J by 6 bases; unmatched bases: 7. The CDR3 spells CASSYLSTGGHGYTF. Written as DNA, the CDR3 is TGTGCCAGCAGTTACCTCTCCACAGGGGGCCATGGCTACACCTTC.

CDR3 nucleotide sequence: TGTGCCAGCAGTTCACGCCGGGACATAGGACAGTACGTC. Encoded protein: CASSSRRDIGQYV. This chain joins TRBV28 and TRBJ2-7; tentatively, D is TRBD1 (6 bases). V lost 4 bases and J 10 bases, leaving 17 bases between the germline ends. The CDR3 sequence is 13 residues long. The V gene's germline CDR1 is MDHEN and CDR2 SYDVKM.

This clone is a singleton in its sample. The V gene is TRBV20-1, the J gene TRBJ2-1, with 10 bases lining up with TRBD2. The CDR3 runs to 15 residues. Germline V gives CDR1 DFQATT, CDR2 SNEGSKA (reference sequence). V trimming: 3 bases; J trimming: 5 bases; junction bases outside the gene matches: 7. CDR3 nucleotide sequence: TGCAGTGCTAGTTGGAGCGGGGGGGCGGACAATGAGCAGTTCTTC. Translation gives CSASWSGGADNEQFF.

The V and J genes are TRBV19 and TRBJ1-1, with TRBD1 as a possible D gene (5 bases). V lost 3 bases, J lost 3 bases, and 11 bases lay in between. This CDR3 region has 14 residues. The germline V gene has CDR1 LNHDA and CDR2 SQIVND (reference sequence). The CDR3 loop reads CASSMDIQYTEAFF. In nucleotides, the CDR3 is TGTGCCAGTAGTATGGACATACAATACACTGAAGCTTTCTTT.

CDR3 in DNA: TGTGCCAGCTCACCGCCTGGAGGGGCGTTTAATCAGCCCCAGCATTTT. It encodes CASSPPGGAFNQPQHF. The rearrangement links TRBV18 to TRBJ1-5; D may be TRBD1 (5 bases). The length of the CDR3 is 16 residues. V shed 3 bases and J shed 4 bases, with 16 bases lying between them. Germline CDR1 reads KGHSH; CDR2 reads LQKENI.

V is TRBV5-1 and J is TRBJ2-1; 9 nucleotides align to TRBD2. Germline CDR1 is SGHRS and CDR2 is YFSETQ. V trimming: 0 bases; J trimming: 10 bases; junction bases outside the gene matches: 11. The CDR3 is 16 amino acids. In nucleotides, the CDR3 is TGCGCCAGCAGCTTGGGGATGTCTAGCGGGGCCCTAGAGCAGTTCTTC. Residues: CASSLGMSSGALEQFF.

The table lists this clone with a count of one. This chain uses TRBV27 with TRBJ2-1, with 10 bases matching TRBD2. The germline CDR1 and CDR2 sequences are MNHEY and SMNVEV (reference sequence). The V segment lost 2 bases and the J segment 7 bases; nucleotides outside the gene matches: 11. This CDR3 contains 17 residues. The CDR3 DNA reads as TGTGCCAGCAGTTTAGCCGTTTTTAGCGGGGGGCGGAATGAGCAGTTCTTC. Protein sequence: CASSLAVFSGGRNEQFF.

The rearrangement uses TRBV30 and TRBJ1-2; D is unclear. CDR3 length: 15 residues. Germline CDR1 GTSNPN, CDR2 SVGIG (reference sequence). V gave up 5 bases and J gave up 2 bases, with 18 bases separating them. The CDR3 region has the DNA TGTGCCTGGGCGATTGGCCGCACGCGGAACTATGGCTACACCTTC. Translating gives CAWAIGRTRNYGYTF.

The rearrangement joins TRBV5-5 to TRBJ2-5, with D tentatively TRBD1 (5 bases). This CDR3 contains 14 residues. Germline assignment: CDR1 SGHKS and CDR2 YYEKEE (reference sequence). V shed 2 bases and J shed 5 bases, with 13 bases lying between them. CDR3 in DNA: TGTGCCAGCAGCTTCCCAGGGTCGATGGAGACCCAGTACTTC. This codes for CASSFPGSMETQYF.

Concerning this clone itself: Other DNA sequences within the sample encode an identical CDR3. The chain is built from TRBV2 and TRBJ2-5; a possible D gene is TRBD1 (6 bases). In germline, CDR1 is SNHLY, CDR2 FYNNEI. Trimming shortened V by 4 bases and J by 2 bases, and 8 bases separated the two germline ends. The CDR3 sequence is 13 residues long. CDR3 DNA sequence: TGTGCCAGCAGTGGAGGGGGACAAGAGACCCAGTACTTC. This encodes CASSGGGQETQYF.

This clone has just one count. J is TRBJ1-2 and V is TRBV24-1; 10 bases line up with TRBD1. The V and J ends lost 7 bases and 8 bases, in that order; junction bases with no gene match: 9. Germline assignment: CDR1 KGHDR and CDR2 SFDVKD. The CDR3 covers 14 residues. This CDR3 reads CATRSEGQGGGYTF. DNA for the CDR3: TGTGCCACCAGATCTGAAGGACAGGGGGGCGGCTACACCTTC.

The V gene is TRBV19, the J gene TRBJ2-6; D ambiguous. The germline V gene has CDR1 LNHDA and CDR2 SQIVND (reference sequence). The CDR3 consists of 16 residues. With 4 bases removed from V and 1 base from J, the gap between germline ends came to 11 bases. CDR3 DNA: TGTGCCAGTAGTAGAATAGATTCTTCTGGGGCCAACGTCCTGACTTTC. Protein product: CASSRIDSSGANVLTF.

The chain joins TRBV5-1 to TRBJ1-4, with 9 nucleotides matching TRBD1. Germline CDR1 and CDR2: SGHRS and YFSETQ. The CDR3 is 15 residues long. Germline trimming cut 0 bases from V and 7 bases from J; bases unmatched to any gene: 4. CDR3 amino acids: CASSLAGTGSEKLFF. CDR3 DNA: TGCGCCAGCAGCTTGGCCGGGACAGGGAGTGAAAAACTGTTTTTT.

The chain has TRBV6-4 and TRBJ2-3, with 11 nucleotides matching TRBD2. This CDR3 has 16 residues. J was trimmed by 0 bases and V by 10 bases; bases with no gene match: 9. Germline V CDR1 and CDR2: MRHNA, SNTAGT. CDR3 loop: CATSKTSGASTDTQYF. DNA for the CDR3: TGTGCCACCTCCAAGACTAGCGGGGCGAGCACAGATACGCAGTATTTT.

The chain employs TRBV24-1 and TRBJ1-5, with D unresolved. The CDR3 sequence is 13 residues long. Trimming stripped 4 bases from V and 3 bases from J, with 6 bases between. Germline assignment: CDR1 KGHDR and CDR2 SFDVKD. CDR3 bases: TGTGCCACCAGTGACGGTCACAATCAGCCCCAGCATTTT. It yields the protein CATSDGHNQPQHF.

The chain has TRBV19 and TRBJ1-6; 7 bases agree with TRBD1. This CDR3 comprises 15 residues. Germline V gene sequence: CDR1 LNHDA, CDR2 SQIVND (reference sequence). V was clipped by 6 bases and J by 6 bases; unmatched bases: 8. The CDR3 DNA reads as TGTGCCAGTAGAACTACAGGGGAGTCTAATTCACCCCTCCACTTT. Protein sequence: CASRTTGESNSPLHF.

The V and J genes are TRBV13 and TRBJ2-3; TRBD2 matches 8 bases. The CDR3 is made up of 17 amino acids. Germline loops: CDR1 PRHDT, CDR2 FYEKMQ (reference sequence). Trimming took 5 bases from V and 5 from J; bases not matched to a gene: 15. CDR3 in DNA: TGTGCCAGCAGCCCACGAGGCCAGCGGGGGTCTCAAGATACGCAGTATTTT. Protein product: CASSPRGQRGSQDTQYF. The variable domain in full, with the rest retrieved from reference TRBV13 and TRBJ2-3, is AAGVIQSPRHLIKEKRETATLKCYPIPRHDTVYWYQQGPGQDPQFLISFYEKMQSDKGSIPDRFSAQQFSDYHSELNMSSLELGDSALYFCASSPRGQRGSQDTQYFGPGTRLTVL.

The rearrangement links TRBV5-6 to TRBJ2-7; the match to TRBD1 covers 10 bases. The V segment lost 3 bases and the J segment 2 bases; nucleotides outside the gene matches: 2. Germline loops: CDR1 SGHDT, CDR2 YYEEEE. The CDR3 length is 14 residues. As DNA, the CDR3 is TGTGCCAGCAGCTGGGACAGGGGAACCTACGAGCAGTACGTC. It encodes CASSWDRGTYEQYV.

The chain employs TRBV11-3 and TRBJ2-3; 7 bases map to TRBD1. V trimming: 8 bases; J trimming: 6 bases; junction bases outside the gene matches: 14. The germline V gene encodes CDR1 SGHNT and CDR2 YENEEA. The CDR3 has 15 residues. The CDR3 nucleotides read TGTGCCAGCGGGCGAGGGACAGCAGGTGCGGATACGCAGTATTTT. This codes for CASGRGTAGADTQYF.

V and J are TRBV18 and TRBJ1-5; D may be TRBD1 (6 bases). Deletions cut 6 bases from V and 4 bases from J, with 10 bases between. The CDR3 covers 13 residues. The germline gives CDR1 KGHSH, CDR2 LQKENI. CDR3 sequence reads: CASSNQGNQPQHF. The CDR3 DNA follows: TGTGCCAGCTCGAATCAGGGGAATCAGCCCCAGCATTTT.

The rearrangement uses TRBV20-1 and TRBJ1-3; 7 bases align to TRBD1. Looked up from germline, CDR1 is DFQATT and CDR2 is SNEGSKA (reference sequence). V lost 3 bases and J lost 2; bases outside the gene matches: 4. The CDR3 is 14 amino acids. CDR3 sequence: CSASDRVAGNTIYF. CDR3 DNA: TGCAGTGCTAGTGACAGGGTAGCTGGAAACACCATATATTTT.

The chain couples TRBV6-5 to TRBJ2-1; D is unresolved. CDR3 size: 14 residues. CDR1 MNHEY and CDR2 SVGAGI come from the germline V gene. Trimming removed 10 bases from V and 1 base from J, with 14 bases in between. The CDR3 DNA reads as TGTGCCACCATACGACCCGGGTCCTACAATGAGCAGTTCTTC. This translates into CATIRPGSYNEQFF.

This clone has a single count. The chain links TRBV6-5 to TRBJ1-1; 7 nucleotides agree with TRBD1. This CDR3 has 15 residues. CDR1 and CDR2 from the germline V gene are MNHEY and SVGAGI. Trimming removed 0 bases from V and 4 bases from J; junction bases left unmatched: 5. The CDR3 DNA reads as TGTGCCAGCAGTTACTCGAACAGGGGAGGCACTGAAGCTTTCTTT. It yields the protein CASSYSNRGGTEAFF.

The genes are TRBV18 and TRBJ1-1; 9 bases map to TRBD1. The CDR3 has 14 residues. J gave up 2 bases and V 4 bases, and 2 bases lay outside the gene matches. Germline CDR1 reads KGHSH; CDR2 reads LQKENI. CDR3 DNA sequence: TGTGCCAGCTCACTGGGACAGGGAAACACTGAAGCTTTCTTT. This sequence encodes CASSLGQGNTEAFF.

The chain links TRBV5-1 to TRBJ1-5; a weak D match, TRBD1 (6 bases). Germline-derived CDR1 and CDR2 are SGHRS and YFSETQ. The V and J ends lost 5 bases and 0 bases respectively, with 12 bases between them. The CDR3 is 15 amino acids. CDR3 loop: CASRETGFSNQPQHF. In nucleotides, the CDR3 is TGCGCCAGCAGGGAGACAGGATTTAGCAATCAGCCCCAGCATTTT.

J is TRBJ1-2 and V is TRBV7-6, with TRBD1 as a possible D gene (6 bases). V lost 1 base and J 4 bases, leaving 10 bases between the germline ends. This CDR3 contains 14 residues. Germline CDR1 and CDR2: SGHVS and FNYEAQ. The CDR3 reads CASSLEAGAYGYTF. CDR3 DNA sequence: TGTGCCAGCAGCTTAGAAGCAGGGGCCTATGGCTACACCTTC.

The CDR3 DNA reads as TGCAGCGCCACCGTCAGCGGTGACACTGAAGCTTTCTTT. It translates to CSATVSGDTEAFF. This chain uses TRBV29-1 with TRBJ1-1; D uncertain. Trimming removed 7 bases at V and 3 bases at J, with 15 bases between. Germline assignment: CDR1 SQVTM and CDR2 ANQGSEA. CDR3 length: 13 amino acids.